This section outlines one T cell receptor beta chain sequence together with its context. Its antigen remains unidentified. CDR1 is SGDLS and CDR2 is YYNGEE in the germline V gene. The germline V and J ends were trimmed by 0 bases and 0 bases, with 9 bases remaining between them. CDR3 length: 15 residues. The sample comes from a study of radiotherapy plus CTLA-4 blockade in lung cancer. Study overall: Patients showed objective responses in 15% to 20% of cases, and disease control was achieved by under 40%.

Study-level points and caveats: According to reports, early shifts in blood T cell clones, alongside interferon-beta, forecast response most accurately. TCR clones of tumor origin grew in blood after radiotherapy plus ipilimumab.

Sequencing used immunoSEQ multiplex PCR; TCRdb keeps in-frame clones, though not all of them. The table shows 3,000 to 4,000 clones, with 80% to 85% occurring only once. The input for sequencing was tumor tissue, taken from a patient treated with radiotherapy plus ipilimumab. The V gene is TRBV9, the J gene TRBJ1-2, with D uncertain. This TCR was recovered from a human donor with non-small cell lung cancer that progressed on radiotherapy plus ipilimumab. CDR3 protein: CASSVASTANYGYTF. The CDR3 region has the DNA TGTGCCAGCAGCGTAGCTTCCACAGCTAACTATGGCTACACCTTC.